This passage covers 20 T cell receptor beta chains from one sample sequenced in a study of human T cells and chemical hapten exposure. TCRdb fed the RACE reads into MiXCR, producing one record per CDR3 protein. The profile shows 100,000 to 150,000 distinct CDR3 sequences, less than 15% of them singletons. Time point given: pre-sensitization, week 0. Treatment defined: therapeutic diphenylcyclopropenone sensitization with weekly scalp DPC. The sequencing here drew on whole blood, taken in connection with sensitization to the hapten diphenylcyclopropenone (DPC). These receptors came from a woman between 18 and 29 years old with alopecia areata. Some clones in this sample may be carry-over from other donors' samples.

This clonotype was recorded a few times. The chain recombines TRBV4-3 with TRBJ1-2, with D perhaps TRBD1 (5 bases). The CDR3 runs 16 residues. The ends were cut back, 1 base at V and 4 bases at J, with 16 bases in the middle. Per the germline V gene, CDR1 is LGHNA and CDR2 is YSLEER. CDR3 region: CASSQAATAWLYGYTF. In DNA, the CDR3 is TGCGCCAGCAGCCAAGCCGCGACAGCGTGGCTCTATGGCTACACCTTC.

This CDR3 reads CASSHTDRDQETQYF. Here the CDR3 DNA reads TGCGCCAGCAGCCACACAGACAGGGATCAAGAGACCCAGTACTTC. This chain joins TRBV4-3 and TRBJ2-5, with 7 bases aligning to TRBD1. The CDR3 totals 15 residues. The junction had 6 bases not matched to a gene; V was cut back by 3 bases and J by 2 bases. Germline lookup yields CDR1 LGHNA and CDR2 YSLEER.

This clonotype was seen at least ten times. This rearrangement joins TRBV4-3 to TRBJ1-6; D is possibly TRBD1 (5 bases). This CDR3 spans 15 amino acids. Trimming removed 1 base from V and 5 bases from J, with 9 bases in between. Per the germline V gene, CDR1 is LGHNA and CDR2 is YSLEER. The CDR3 nucleotides read TGCGCCAGCAGCCAAGGACAGTTTGATAATTCACCCCTCCACTTT. It yields the protein CASSQGQFDNSPLHF.

This clonotype was counted ten times or more. The V gene is TRBV23-1, the J gene TRBJ2-7, with 11 bases lining up with TRBD2. Being an ORF, TRBV23-1 has a function that is uncertain. The CDR3 runs 15 residues. The V and J ends lost 7 bases and 5 bases, in that order; junction bases with no gene match: 10. CDR3 nucleotide sequence: TGCGCCAGCATAGCGGGGGGGACAGTCCTACACGAGCAGTACTTC. Amino acid sequence: CASIAGGTVLHEQYF.

This clonotype was detected ten times or more. CDR3 bases: TGTGCCAGCAGCCCCCCTCGAACAGGGTATGAGCAGTTCTTC. Translated: CASSPPRTGYEQFF. V and J are TRBV11-2 and TRBJ2-1; D perhaps matches TRBD1 (6 bases). Germline V CDR1 and CDR2: SGHAT, FQNNGV. Trimming removed 5 bases at V and 8 bases at J, with 16 bases between. The CDR3 runs 14 residues. The full variable domain, in which reference TRBV11-2 and TRBJ2-1 provide the parts outside the CDR3, is EAGVAQSPRYKIIEKRQSVAFWCNPISGHATLYWYQQILGQGPKLLIQFQNNGVVDDSQLPKDRFSAERLKGVDSTLKIQPAKLEDSAVYLCASSPPRTGYEQFFGPGTRLTVL.

In this sample, this clonotype turned up many times. The CDR3 sequence is CASSPGVAQRFYGYTF. CDR3 nucleotides: TGTGCCAGCAGCCCAGGGGTCGCACAGCGATTCTATGGCTACACCTTC. The chain has TRBV7-2 and TRBJ1-2; possible D gene TRBD1, 6 bases. The CDR3 runs 16 residues. From germline, CDR1 is SGHTA and CDR2 FQGNSA. Trimming removed 5 bases from V and 4 bases from J, with 20 bases in between.

In its sample, this clonotype was seen many times. V usage is TRBV30 and J usage is TRBJ2-1, with D perhaps TRBD2 (5 bases). The V gene lost 0 bases and the J gene lost 8 bases, with 8 bases spanning the gap. Germline assignment: CDR1 GTSNPN and CDR2 SVGIG (reference sequence). The CDR3 has 12 residues. The chain's CDR3 is CAWSVGGHEQFF. The CDR3 DNA follows: TGTGCCTGGAGTGTAGGAGGCCATGAGCAGTTCTTC.

This rearrangement joins TRBV4-1 to TRBJ2-7, with D unclear. Looked up from germline, CDR1 is MGHRA and CDR2 is YSYEKL. Trimming stripped 4 bases from V and 2 bases from J, with 15 bases between. The CDR3 is 15 amino acids. In nucleotides, the CDR3 is TGCGCCAGCAGCCCCTCGGGCGGATCCCCCTACGAGCAGTACTTC. Encoded protein: CASSPSGGSPYEQYF.

The rearrangement joins TRBV27 to TRBJ2-4, with 7 bases identical to TRBD1. Per the germline V gene, CDR1 is MNHEY and CDR2 is SMNVEV (reference sequence). V shed 6 bases, J shed 2 bases, and the junction held 10 bases outside the gene matches. The CDR3 has 16 residues. The CDR3 is CASRETGPETKNIQYF. The CDR3 coding sequence is TGTGCCAGCAGGGAGACAGGGCCCGAGACCAAAAACATTCAGTACTTC.

The DNA of the CDR3 is TGTGCCAGCTCAGTCCTAGCGGGGCCCCAAGAGACCCAGTACTTC. Translated: CASSVLAGPQETQYF. The chain has TRBV18 and TRBJ2-5; 9 bases are a match to TRBD2. Looked up from germline, CDR1 is KGHSH and CDR2 is LQKENI. The CDR3 runs 15 residues. The V segment lost 5 bases and the J segment 1 base; nucleotides outside the gene matches: 5. Based on the CDR3 plus reference TRBV18 and TRBJ2-5, the full variable domain is NAGVMQNPRHLVRRRGQEARLRCSPMKGHSHVYWYRQLPEEGLKFMVYLQKENIIDESGMPKERFSAEFPKEGPSILRIQQVVRGDSAAYFCASSVLAGPQETQYFGPGTRLLVL.

This clonotype was picked up many times. J is TRBJ2-5 and V is TRBV29-1, with 12 bases that match TRBD1. This CDR3 contains 14 residues. Looked up from germline, CDR1 is SQVTM and CDR2 is ANQGSEA. The junction had 4 bases not matched to a gene; V was cut back by 5 bases and J by 3 bases. The CDR3 DNA reads as TGCAGCGTTTTGGGACAGGGGGCAAAAGAGACCCAGTACTTC. It translates to CSVLGQGAKETQYF.

The rearrangement links TRBV7-9 to TRBJ1-1, with 9 bases aligning to TRBD1. CDR1 is SEHNR, CDR2 FQNEAQ, per germline (reference sequence). V shed 6 bases, J shed 0 bases, and the junction held 11 bases outside the gene matches. This CDR3 comprises 17 residues. CDR3 residues: CASSSKSTGGMNTEAFF. CDR3 nucleotide sequence: TGTGCCAGCAGTTCTAAGTCGACAGGGGGTATGAACACTGAAGCTTTCTTT.

This clonotype has ten or more counts. This chain uses TRBV5-4 with TRBJ1-6; D not resolved. V was shortened by 2 bases and J by 9 bases, with 18 bases between the two germline ends. This CDR3 spans 16 amino acids. Germline V gene sequence: CDR1 SGHNT, CDR2 YYREEE (reference sequence). CDR3 in amino acids: CASSFSDREGVSPLHF. The CDR3 DNA follows: TGTGCCAGCAGCTTTTCTGATAGGGAAGGAGTTTCACCCCTCCACTTT.

This clonotype was counted many times. The CDR3 sequence: CASSHQQGTGNTIYF. CDR3 coding DNA: TGCGCCAGCAGCCATCAACAGGGGACCGGAAACACCATATATTTT. The chain combines TRBV4-3 with TRBJ1-3; 7 bases fit TRBD1. Looked up from germline, CDR1 is LGHNA and CDR2 is YSLEER. Unmatched junction bases numbered 6, after V lost 3 bases and J lost 4 bases. This CDR3 has 15 amino acids.

This clonotype was counted a few times. The CDR3 loop reads CASSESGSSDTQYF. The DNA for the CDR3 is TGCGCCAGCAGTGAGTCAGGGAGTTCAGATACGCAGTATTTT. This chain joins TRBV10-1 and TRBJ2-3; TRBD2 is a possible D gene (5 bases). Trimming took off 0 bases at V and 4 bases at J, with 8 bases between the two ends. Germline CDR1 is WNHNN and CDR2 is SYGVQD (reference sequence). There are 14 residues in the CDR3.

This clonotype was recorded a few times. CDR3 residues: CASSADSGELFF. The CDR3 nucleotides are TGTGCCAGCAGCGCGGACTCCGGGGAGCTGTTTTTT. V gene TRBV9 combines with J gene TRBJ2-2; D may be TRBD2 (5 bases). The germline V gene has CDR1 SGDLS and CDR2 YYNGEE. The CDR3 sequence is 12 residues long. The V gene lost 3 bases and the J gene lost 6 bases, with 6 bases spanning the gap.

This clonotype showed up many times. This chain links TRBV6-2 or TRBV6-3 with TRBJ2-1; no clear D. The germline CDR1 and CDR2 sequences are MNHEY and SVGEGT. CDR3 length: 12 amino acids. V lost 0 bases and J 14 bases, leaving 11 bases between the germline ends. As DNA, the CDR3 is TGTGCCAGCAGTTACTCGAGTCAGCTTAAGTTCTTC. Protein sequence: CASSYSSQLKFF.

The rearrangement joins TRBV12-3 or TRBV12-4 to TRBJ2-5, with D possibly TRBD2 on 6 matching bases. The ends were cut back, 5 bases at V and 7 bases at J, with 14 bases in the middle. This CDR3 region has 13 residues. The CDR3 is CASSPTTGGTQYF. DNA of the CDR3: TGTGCCAGCAGTCCAACGACCGGGGGGACCCAGTACTTC.

This clonotype was detected a few times. The chain is built from TRBV11-3 and TRBJ2-1; 8 bases map to TRBD2. The CDR3 spans 15 residues. The V and J ends lost 5 bases and 8 bases, in that order; junction bases with no gene match: 11. Germline-derived CDR1 and CDR2 are SGHNT and YENEEA. This CDR3 is CASSPVGGAADEQFF. As DNA, the CDR3 is TGTGCCAGCAGCCCAGTCGGGGGGGCCGCCGATGAGCAGTTCTTC.

This clonotype appeared many times. The chain is built from TRBV20-1 and TRBJ1-1, with 8 bases matching TRBD1. Looked up from germline, CDR1 is DFQATT and CDR2 is SNEGSKA (reference sequence). The length of the CDR3 is 11 residues. CDR3 sequence reads: CRGTQGARAFF. Here the CDR3 DNA reads TGCAGGGGGACTCAGGGGGCGCGAGCTTTCTTT.